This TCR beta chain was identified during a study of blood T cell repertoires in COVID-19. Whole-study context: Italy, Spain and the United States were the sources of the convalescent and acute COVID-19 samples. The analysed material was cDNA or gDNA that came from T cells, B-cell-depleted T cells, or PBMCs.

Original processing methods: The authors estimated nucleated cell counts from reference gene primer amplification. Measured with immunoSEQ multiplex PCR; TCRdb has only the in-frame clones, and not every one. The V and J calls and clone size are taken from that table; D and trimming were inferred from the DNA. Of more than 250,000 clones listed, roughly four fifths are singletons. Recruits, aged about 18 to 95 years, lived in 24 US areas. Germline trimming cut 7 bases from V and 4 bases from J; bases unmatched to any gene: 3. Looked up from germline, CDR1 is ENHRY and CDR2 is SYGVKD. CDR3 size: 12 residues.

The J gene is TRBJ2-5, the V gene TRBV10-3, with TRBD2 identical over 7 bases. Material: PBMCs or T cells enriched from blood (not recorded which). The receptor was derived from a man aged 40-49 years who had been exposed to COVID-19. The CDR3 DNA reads TGTGCCATCAAGGGCGGGAGAGAGACCCAGTACTTC. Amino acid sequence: CAIKGGRETQYF.